This T cell receptor (beta chain) is from a study of T cell responses to AZD1222 COVID-19 vaccine. Sequenced by immunoSEQ multiplex PCR; TCRdb stores in-frame clones only, minus some. The sample records tens of thousands of clones, around four fifths being singletons. General study findings and limits: Only a handful of AZD1222 recipients, several in all, had baseline seropositivity. Clonal diversity may have been underestimated, and the donors were mostly white British, with more females than males.

Looked up from germline, CDR1 is KGHSH and CDR2 is LQKENI. With 6 bases clipped from V and 0 bases from J, the junction kept 7 bases outside the gene matches. The CDR3 runs 16 residues. This clone was picked up a small number of times. Its antigen is undetermined. The rearrangement uses TRBV18 and TRBJ2-1, with TRBD2 matching over 8 bases. This clonotype was sampled from an adult in good health. This specimen was peripheral blood, taken on day 0 of AZD1222 vaccination. The CDR3 sequence: CASSPLLAVSYNEQFF. CDR3 sequence (DNA): TGTGCCAGCTCCCCTCTACTAGCGGTCTCCTACAATGAGCAGTTCTTC.